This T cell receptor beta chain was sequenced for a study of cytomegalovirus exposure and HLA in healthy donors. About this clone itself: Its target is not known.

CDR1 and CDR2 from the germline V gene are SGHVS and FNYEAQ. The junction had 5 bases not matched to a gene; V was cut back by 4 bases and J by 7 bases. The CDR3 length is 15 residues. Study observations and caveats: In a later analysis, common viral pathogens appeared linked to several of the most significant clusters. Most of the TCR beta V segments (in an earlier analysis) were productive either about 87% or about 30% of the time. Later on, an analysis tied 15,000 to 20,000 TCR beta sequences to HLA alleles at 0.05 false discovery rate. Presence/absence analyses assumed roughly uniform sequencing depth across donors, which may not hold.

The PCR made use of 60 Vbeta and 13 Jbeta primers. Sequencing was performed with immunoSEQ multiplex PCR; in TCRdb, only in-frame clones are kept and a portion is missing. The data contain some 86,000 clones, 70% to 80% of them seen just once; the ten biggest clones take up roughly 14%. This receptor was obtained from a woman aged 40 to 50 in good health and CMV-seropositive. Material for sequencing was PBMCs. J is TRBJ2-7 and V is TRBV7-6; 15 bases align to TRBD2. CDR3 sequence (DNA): TGTGCCAGCAGCTCCGGACTAGCGGGGGGGGGAGAGCAGTACTTC. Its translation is CASSSGLAGGGEQYF.